Below are 4 T cell receptor beta chains sequenced from a single sample in a study of cytomegalovirus exposure and HLA in healthy donors. The PCR ran on 60 Vbeta and 13 Jbeta primers. Using immunoSEQ multiplex PCR, the repertoire was profiled, and TCRdb retains in-frame clones only, with some absent. Its table records about 150,000 clones. The sequenced sample consisted of PBMCs. The receptors come from a man aged 25 to 40 in good health and CMV-seronegative.

This chain connects TRBV30 to TRBJ2-7; 14 positions agree with TRBD2. CDR1 and CDR2 from the germline V gene are GTSNPN and SVGIG (reference sequence). The CDR3 contains 17 residues. V trimming: 3 bases; J trimming: 4 bases; junction bases outside the gene matches: 11. The CDR3 loop is CAWSATPGLAGVYEQYF. The CDR3 DNA sequence: TGTGCCTGGAGCGCCACTCCGGGACTAGCGGGAGTATACGAGCAGTACTTC.

CDR3 coding DNA: TGTGCCACCAGCACCTTAAGGAGGGACAGGGGGCAGAGAGAGACCCAGTACTTC. It yields the protein CATSTLRRDRGQRETQYF. The chain couples TRBV15 to TRBJ2-5; 12 nucleotides line up with TRBD1. The CDR3 loop spans 18 amino acids. Germline trimming cut 4 bases from V and 4 bases from J; bases unmatched to any gene: 13. Germline values: CDR1 LNHNV, CDR2 YYDKDF (reference sequence).

V and J are TRBV9 and TRBJ1-2; D gene ambiguous. CDR3 length: 17 residues. Germline-derived CDR1 and CDR2 are SGDLS and YYNGEE. Trimming took off 0 bases at V and 2 bases at J, with 17 bases between the two ends. CDR3 coding DNA: TGTGCCAGCAGCGTAGCGTCAGGAGGTGCGGGAAACTATGGCTACACCTTC. Protein: CASSVASGGAGNYGYTF.

This chain joins TRBV5-5 and TRBJ1-3; maybe TRBD1 (5 bases). V was trimmed by 2 bases and J by 1 base, leaving 16 bases between them. Germline CDR1 and CDR2: SGHKS and YYEKEE (reference sequence). CDR3 size: 17 residues. Here the CDR3 reads CASSLRDGGASGNTIYF. Written as DNA, the CDR3 is TGTGCCAGCAGCTTAAGGGACGGCGGGGCTTCTGGAAACACCATATATTTT.